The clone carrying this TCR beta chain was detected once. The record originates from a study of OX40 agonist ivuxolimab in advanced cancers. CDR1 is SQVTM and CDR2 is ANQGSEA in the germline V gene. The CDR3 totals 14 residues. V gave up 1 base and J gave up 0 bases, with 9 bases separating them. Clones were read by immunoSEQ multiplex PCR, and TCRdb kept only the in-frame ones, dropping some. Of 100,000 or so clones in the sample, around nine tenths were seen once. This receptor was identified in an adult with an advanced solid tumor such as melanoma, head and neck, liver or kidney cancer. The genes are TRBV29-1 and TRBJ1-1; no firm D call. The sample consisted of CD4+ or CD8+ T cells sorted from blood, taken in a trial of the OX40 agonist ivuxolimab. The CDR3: CSVEVGSLNTEAFF. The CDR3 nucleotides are TGCAGCGTTGAAGTAGGCAGTCTGAACACTGAAGCTTTCTTT.